The 13 T cell receptor beta chains reported below all come from one sample, sequenced in a study of blood T cell repertoires in COVID-19. Data came from immunoSEQ multiplex PCR; TCRdb stores just in-frame clones and leaves some out. The sample holds around 280,000 clones, 85% seen once. Material for sequencing was peripheral blood. These receptors were obtained from a woman aged 45 to 65 with active or convalescent COVID-19.

The J gene is TRBJ1-5, the V gene TRBV4-1, with a tentative D call TRBD1 (6 bases). CDR3 length equals 16 residues. Trimming removed 1 base from V and 0 bases from J, with 10 bases in between. Germline lookup yields CDR1 MGHRA and CDR2 YSYEKL. CDR3 residues: CASSQGEGGSNQPQHF. CDR3 DNA: TGCGCCAGCAGCCAAGGGGAAGGGGGTAGCAATCAGCCCCAGCATTTT.

The chain recombines TRBV6-2 or TRBV6-3 with TRBJ1-6, with unresolved D. Germline V lookup: CDR1 MNHEY, CDR2 SVGEGT. This CDR3 has 14 amino acids. Trimming removed 4 bases from V and 9 bases from J, with 13 bases in between. The CDR3 spells CASSLVRTLSPLHF. In DNA form, the CDR3 reads TGTGCCAGCAGTTTGGTGCGCACCCTTTCACCCCTCCACTTT.

This chain joins TRBV9 and TRBJ2-1; 15 bases line up with TRBD2. Germline V gives CDR1 SGDLS, CDR2 YYNGEE. This CDR3 is built from 20 residues. J was trimmed by 6 bases and V by 4 bases; bases with no gene match: 17. CDR3 in amino acids: CASSPGLAGGPVQGGNEQFF. CDR3 coding DNA: TGTGCCAGCAGCCCAGGACTAGCGGGAGGGCCGGTGCAGGGGGGCAATGAGCAGTTCTTC.

The chain couples TRBV6-5 to TRBJ2-2; 8 bases match TRBD1. This CDR3 has 15 residues. V shed 6 bases, J shed 6 bases, and the junction held 9 bases outside the gene matches. Germline loops: CDR1 MNHEY, CDR2 SVGAGI. The CDR3 here is CASSPGQGRAGELFF. The CDR3 DNA follows: TGTGCCAGCAGCCCCGGACAGGGCCGGGCCGGGGAGCTGTTTTTT.

The V and J genes are TRBV10-3 and TRBJ2-7; D remains unclear. Germline V gene sequence: CDR1 ENHRY, CDR2 SYGVKD. This CDR3 spans 12 amino acids. Trimming took 5 bases from V and 2 from J, leaving 7 bases between them. The CDR3 DNA reads TGTGCCATCAGTCGAACAGCCTACGAGCAGTACTTC. This encodes CAISRTAYEQYF.

The rearrangement joins TRBV28 to TRBJ1-2; D unresolved. CDR1 is MDHEN, CDR2 SYDVKM, per germline. The CDR3 spans 13 residues. Trimming stripped 3 bases from V and 2 bases from J, with 7 bases between. CDR3 nucleotide sequence: TGTGCCAGCAGTTTGGCAATAAACTATGGCTACACCTTC. This encodes CASSLAINYGYTF.

V gene TRBV7-8 combines with J gene TRBJ1-2; no reliable D call. This CDR3 contains 15 residues. Trimming cost V 2 bases and J 0 bases, with 10 bases left between them. From germline, CDR1 is SGHVS and CDR2 FQNEAQ. This CDR3 is CASSLRVSANYGYTF. In DNA, the CDR3 is TGTGCCAGCAGCTTACGAGTCAGCGCTAACTATGGCTACACCTTC.

The genes are TRBV5-1 and TRBJ2-3, with D tentatively TRBD2 (5 bases). In germline, CDR1 is SGHRS, CDR2 YFSETQ. V lost 7 bases, J lost 1 base, and 16 bases lay in between. This CDR3 is 15 amino acids long. The DNA of the CDR3 is TGCGCCAGCCGCTCCGGGAACGTGGGCACAGATACGCAGTATTTT. Protein product: CASRSGNVGTDTQYF.

The chain combines TRBV6-5 with TRBJ2-7, with 15 bases that match TRBD2. The J segment lost 7 bases and the V segment lost 10 bases, leaving 11 bases of the junction unmatched. Germline loops: CDR1 MNHEY, CDR2 SVGAGI. This CDR3 is built from 15 residues. CDR3 nucleotide sequence: TGTGCCATCATGGGACTAGCGGGAGGAATTGGGGAGCAGTACTTC. It encodes CAIMGLAGGIGEQYF.

This clone was seen only a few times. The chain combines TRBV7-9 with TRBJ2-7; tentative D call: TRBD2 (5 bases). CDR3 length equals 16 residues. Trimming left V 0 bases short and J 7 bases short, with 19 bases between. Germline loops: CDR1 SEHNR, CDR2 FQNEAQ (reference sequence). CDR3: CASSLALSTGTGEQYF. As DNA, the CDR3 is TGTGCCAGCAGCTTAGCCCTCTCCACTGGAACGGGGGAGCAGTACTTC.

This sequence joins TRBV19 and TRBJ1-5; D unresolved. Per germline, CDR1 LNHDA and CDR2 SQIVND (reference sequence). This CDR3 is 13 amino acids long. V gave up 2 bases and J gave up 4 bases, with 6 bases separating them. The CDR3 protein is CASSITANQPQHF. DNA for the CDR3: TGTGCCAGTAGTATAACAGCTAATCAGCCCCAGCATTTT.

The rearrangement joins TRBV6-5 to TRBJ1-4; the match to TRBD1 covers 10 bases. This CDR3 region has 15 residues. V lost 7 bases to trimming and J lost 6 bases; unmatched junction nucleotides: 8. Germline V gene lookup returns CDR1 MNHEY and CDR2 SVGAGI. This chain's CDR3 is CASKRGQGGDEKLFF. CDR3 DNA sequence: TGTGCCAGCAAGAGAGGACAGGGGGGCGATGAAAAACTGTTTTTT.

This CDR3 is CASSTRTSLSTDTQYF. CDR3 nucleotides: TGTGCCAGCAGCACCAGGACTAGTCTGTCCACAGATACGCAGTATTTT. V usage is TRBV3-1 (or the pseudogene TRBV3-2) and J usage is TRBJ2-3, with TRBD2 matching 7 bases. Looked up from germline, CDR1 is LGHDT and CDR2 is YNNKEL (reference sequence). This CDR3 is built from 16 residues. V lost 5 bases to trimming and J lost 2 bases; unmatched junction nucleotides: 10.